Following are 14 T cell receptor beta chains from one sample sequenced in a study of early T cells in non-severe SARS-CoV-2 infection. TCRdb re-derived calls from the 5' RACE reads in MiXCR, one entry per CDR3 protein. The data hold more than 65,000 distinct CDR3 sequences, with around 12% observed a single time. The specimen comprised whole blood, sampled at baseline. The source of these receptors is an adult who was a healthcare worker with PCR-confirmed SARS-CoV-2 infection or an uninfected control (not recorded which).

V usage is TRBV6-6 and J usage is TRBJ2-2; 15 bases are shared with TRBD2. The CDR3 extends over 18 amino acids. Looked up from germline, CDR1 is MNHNY and CDR2 is SVGAGI (reference sequence). J gave up 7 bases and V 2 bases, and 8 bases lay outside the gene matches. CDR3 in DNA: TGTGCCAGCAGTTACCGAAGGACTAGCGGGGGGGCAGGCGGGGAGCTGTTTTTT. Translating it yields CASSYRRTSGGAGGELFF.

This clonotype was recorded a few times. The chain employs TRBV18 and TRBJ2-7; TRBD1 matches 7 bases. The germline V gene encodes CDR1 KGHSH and CDR2 LQKENI. The CDR3 consists of 15 residues. J lost 3 bases, V lost 5 bases, and 10 bases had no gene match. The CDR3 nucleotides read TGTGCCAGCTCAAATACGGGACAGCGGAGCTACGAGCAGTACTTC. Amino acid sequence: CASSNTGQRSYEQYF.

This clonotype has more than one count but fewer than ten. The genes are TRBV7-2 and TRBJ2-5; 7 bases are a match to TRBD2. The CDR3 is 14 residues long. Germline V gives CDR1 SGHTA, CDR2 FQGNSA. The junction had 3 bases not matched to a gene; V was cut back by 3 bases and J by 2 bases. CDR3 protein: CASSFGLGQETQYF. CDR3 nucleotide sequence: TGTGCCAGCAGCTTCGGACTAGGACAAGAGACCCAGTACTTC. Based on the CDR3 plus reference TRBV7-2 and TRBJ2-5, the full variable domain is GAGVSQSPSNKVTEKGKDVELRCDPISGHTALYWYRQSLGQGLEFLIYFQGNSAPDKSGLPSDRFSAERTGGSVSTLTIQRTQQEDSAVYLCASSFGLGQETQYFGPGTRLLVL.

In its sample, this clonotype was seen a few times. V usage is TRBV3-1 and J usage is TRBJ2-1; 7 bases fit TRBD2. Germline values: CDR1 LGHDT, CDR2 YNNKEL (reference sequence). CDR3 size: 15 residues. V was pared by 3 bases and J by 0 bases, with 2 bases of the junction left unmatched. In nucleotides, the CDR3 is TGTGCCAGCAGCCAGCGGGGGAGCTCCTACAATGAGCAGTTCTTC. Translated: CASSQRGSSYNEQFF.

This chain uses TRBV10-1 with TRBJ1-1; D perhaps matches TRBD1 (6 bases). CDR3 length equals 15 residues. The V gene's germline CDR1 is WNHNN and CDR2 SYGVQD (reference sequence). V was pared by 6 bases and J by 0 bases, with 14 bases between. The CDR3 loop reads CASRFYGQLNTEAFF. For the CDR3, the DNA is TGCGCCAGCAGGTTCTACGGACAGTTGAACACTGAAGCTTTCTTT.

The CDR3 DNA follows: TGTGCCAGCAGCCAGGTTGGAGCAGAGACCCAGTACTTC. Amino acids: CASSQVGAETQYF. V usage is TRBV6-6 and J usage is TRBJ2-5; D is ambiguous. Germline CDR1 and CDR2: MNHNY and SVGAGI (reference sequence). Trimming removed 6 bases from V and 4 bases from J, with 12 bases in between. The CDR3 covers 13 residues.

In DNA, the CDR3 is TGCGCCAGCAGCCAACAGAACTATGGCTACACCTTC. Translating gives CASSQQNYGYTF. The rearrangement joins TRBV4-1 to TRBJ1-2, with unresolved D. CDR1 and CDR2 (germline): MGHRA, YSYEKL. The CDR3 runs 12 residues. The V and J ends lost 2 bases and 2 bases respectively, with 3 bases between them.

CDR3 DNA sequence: TGCAGTGCTAAGATGGGCCATATCCTCCAAGAGACCCAGTACTTC. It specifies CSAKMGHILQETQYF. The chain carries TRBV20-1 and TRBJ2-5; D gene uncertain. V lost 4 bases and J 1 base, leaving 16 bases between the germline ends. Germline values: CDR1 DFQATT, CDR2 SNEGSKA (reference sequence). The CDR3 is 15 amino acids.

This clonotype was counted between two and nine times. The CDR3 bases are TGTGCCAGCAGCCGAGGGGGAGGGGAAAAACTGTTTTTT. It specifies CASSRGGGEKLFF. The V call is TRBV3-1, the J call TRBJ1-4; possible D gene TRBD1, 6 bases. This CDR3 has 13 residues. Germline V gene sequence: CDR1 LGHDT, CDR2 YNNKEL (reference sequence). The V gene lost 4 bases and the J gene lost 8 bases, with 11 bases spanning the gap.

The chain recombines TRBV4-1 with TRBJ1-1; D call uncertain. Germline CDR1 MGHRA, CDR2 YSYEKL. The CDR3 consists of 15 residues. Trimming removed 1 base at V and 5 bases at J, with 14 bases between. The CDR3 region has the DNA TGCGCCAGCAGCCAAGGTGAGGGTTTTACAACTGAAGCTTTCTTT. Translating gives CASSQGEGFTTEAFF.

In this sample, this clonotype turned up many times. V usage is TRBV28 and J usage is TRBJ2-2, with D tentatively TRBD1 (5 bases). Between the trimmed V and J ends, which lost 1 base and 2 bases, there was a span of 11 bases. The CDR3 sequence is 16 residues long. Germline V gives CDR1 MDHEN, CDR2 SYDVKM. In DNA, the CDR3 is TGTGCCAGCAGTTTATTGTCCAGGGCAAACACCGGGGAGCTGTTTTTT. This gives the protein CASSLLSRANTGELFF.

This clonotype was detected many times. V usage is TRBV9 and J usage is TRBJ2-3, with TRBD1 matching 9 bases. V shed 4 bases, J shed 12 bases, and the junction held 9 bases outside the gene matches. The CDR3 spans 13 residues. The germline V gene encodes CDR1 SGDLS and CDR2 YYNGEE. The CDR3 here is CASSPSRDREQYF. As DNA, the CDR3 is TGTGCCAGCAGCCCGAGCCGGGACAGGGAACAGTATTTT.

Many counts were recorded for this clonotype. V is TRBV18 and J is TRBJ2-3, with a weak D call TRBD1 (6 bases). V was shortened by 0 bases and J by 3 bases, with 13 bases between the two germline ends. CDR1 KGHSH and CDR2 LQKENI come from the germline V gene. CDR3 length: 16 residues. CDR3 sequence: CASSPPKLQGTDTQYF. CDR3 sequence (DNA): TGTGCCAGCTCACCACCGAAACTTCAGGGGACAGATACGCAGTATTTT.

The chain is built from TRBV27 and TRBJ1-6; D is unresolved. Germline lookup yields CDR1 MNHEY and CDR2 SMNVEV (reference sequence). V was shortened by 5 bases and J by 2 bases, with 16 bases between the two germline ends. CDR3 length equals 17 residues. The CDR3 DNA sequence: TGTGCCAGCAGTCGCGGCCAAAGTATACCCTATAATTCACCCCTCCACTTT. It yields the protein CASSRGQSIPYNSPLHF.